This TCR beta chain was sequenced in a study of cytomegalovirus exposure and HLA in healthy donors. Study details: The study placed 70% to 85% of its 350 to 450 genotyped donors in the Caucasian-associated ancestry cluster.

V gave up 4 bases and J gave up 7 bases, with 13 bases separating them. This CDR3 is built from 14 residues. Germline values: CDR1 MGHDK, CDR2 SYGVNS. Primers included in the PCR were 60 Vbeta and 13 Jbeta primers. TCRdb keeps only in-frame clones here, not all; method: immunoSEQ multiplex PCR. In the table there are about 89,000 clones, around 77% of which are singletons. This chain links TRBV25-1 with TRBJ2-2; possible D gene TRBD2, 6 bases. The sequenced material came from PBMCs. The TCR originated in a man aged 25-40 years in good health and CMV-seronegative. The CDR3 nucleotides read TGTGCCAGCAGTGTGGGGTTGGGAGGCGGGGAGCTGTTTTTT. It yields the protein CASSVGLGGGELFF.